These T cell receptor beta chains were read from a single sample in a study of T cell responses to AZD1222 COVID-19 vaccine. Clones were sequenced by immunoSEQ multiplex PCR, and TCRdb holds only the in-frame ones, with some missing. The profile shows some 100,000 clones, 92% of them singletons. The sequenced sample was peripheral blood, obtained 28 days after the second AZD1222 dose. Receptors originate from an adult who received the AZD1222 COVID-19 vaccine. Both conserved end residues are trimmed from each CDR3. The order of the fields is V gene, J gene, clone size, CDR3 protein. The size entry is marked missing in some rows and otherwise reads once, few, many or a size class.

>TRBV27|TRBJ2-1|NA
ASRSGALVGEQF
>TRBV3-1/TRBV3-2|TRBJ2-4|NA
ASSRHGGHKNIQY
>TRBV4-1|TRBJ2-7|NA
ASSQDGVAREQY
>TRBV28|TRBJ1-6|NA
AWSGGHSPLH
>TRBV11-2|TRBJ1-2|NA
ASSFKQGITYGYT
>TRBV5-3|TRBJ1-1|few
ARSFQGPFTEAF
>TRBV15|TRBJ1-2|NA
ATSAGSYGYT
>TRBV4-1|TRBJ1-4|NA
ASSQVQVSNEKLF
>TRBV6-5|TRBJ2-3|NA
ASSSPSGTSTDTQY
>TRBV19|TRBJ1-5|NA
ASSISREEPQH
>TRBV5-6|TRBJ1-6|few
ASSPERDSPLH
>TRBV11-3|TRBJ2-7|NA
ASSLRTPSYEQY
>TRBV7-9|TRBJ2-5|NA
ASSSTTGTQY
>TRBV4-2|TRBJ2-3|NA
ASSPGGGASTDTQY
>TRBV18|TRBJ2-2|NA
ASSPQGTGELF